This T cell receptor beta chain originates from a study of T cells expressing NK-cell markers. As for the study in general: It was from sorted CD3+CD56+NKG2C+, CD3+CD56+NKG2C- and CD3+CD56-NKG2C+ T cells that TCR beta repertoires came. Regarding the study as a whole: Certain NKG2C+ T cell clones were expanded, and their HCMV specificity remained unclear.

TCRdb re-called the 5' RACE reads; one entry per CDR3 protein, DNA not given. The table gives hundreds of thousands of distinct CDR3 sequences; the top ten clones make up 3% to 4.5% of it. For this clonotype: Antigen unknown.

Per the germline V gene, CDR1 is LGHNA and CDR2 is YNFKEQ. This CDR3 contains 16 residues. The V call is TRBV4-2, the J call TRBJ2-2; TCRdb lists TRBD2, though no DNA is available to test this call. The sequence derives from a man aged 18 to 30 in good health. The sample was blood T cells: a sorted CD56 or NKG2C T cell subset, CD4+ or CD8+ T cells, or bulk PBMC T cells (not recorded which). CDR3 sequence reads: CASSQEARENRGELFF.